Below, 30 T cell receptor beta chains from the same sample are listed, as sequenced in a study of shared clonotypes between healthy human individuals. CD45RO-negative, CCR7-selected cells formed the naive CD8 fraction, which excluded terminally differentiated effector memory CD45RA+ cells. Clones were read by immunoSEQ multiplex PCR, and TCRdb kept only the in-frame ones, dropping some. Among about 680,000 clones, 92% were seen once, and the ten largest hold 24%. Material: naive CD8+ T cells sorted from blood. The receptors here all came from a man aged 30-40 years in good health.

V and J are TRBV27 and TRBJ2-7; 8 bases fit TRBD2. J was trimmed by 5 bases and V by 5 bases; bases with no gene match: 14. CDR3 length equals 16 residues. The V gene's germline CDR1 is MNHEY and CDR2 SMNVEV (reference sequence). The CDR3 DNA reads TGTGCCAGCAGTCCTTCGGGGGGGGGAAAGTGGAACGAGCAGTACTTC. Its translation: CASSPSGGGKWNEQYF.

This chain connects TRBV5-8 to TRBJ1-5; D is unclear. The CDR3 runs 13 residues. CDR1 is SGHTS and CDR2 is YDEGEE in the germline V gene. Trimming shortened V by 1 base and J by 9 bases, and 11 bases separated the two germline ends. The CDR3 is CASSLSSDPPQHF. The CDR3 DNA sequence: TGTGCCAGCAGCTTGTCCAGCGACCCGCCCCAGCATTTT.

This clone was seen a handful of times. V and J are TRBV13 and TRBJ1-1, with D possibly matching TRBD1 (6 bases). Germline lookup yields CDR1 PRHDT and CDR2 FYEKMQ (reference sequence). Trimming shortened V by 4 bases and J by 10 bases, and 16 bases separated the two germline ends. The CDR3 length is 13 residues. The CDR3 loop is CASSSWGAFGAFF. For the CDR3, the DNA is TGTGCCAGCAGCTCCTGGGGGGCTTTTGGAGCTTTCTTT.

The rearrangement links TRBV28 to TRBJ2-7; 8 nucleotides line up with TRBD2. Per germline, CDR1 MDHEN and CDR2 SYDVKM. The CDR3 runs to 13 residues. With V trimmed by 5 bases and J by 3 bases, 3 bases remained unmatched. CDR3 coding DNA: TGTGCCAGCAGTAATAGCGGGATCTACGAGCAGTACTTC. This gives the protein CASSNSGIYEQYF.

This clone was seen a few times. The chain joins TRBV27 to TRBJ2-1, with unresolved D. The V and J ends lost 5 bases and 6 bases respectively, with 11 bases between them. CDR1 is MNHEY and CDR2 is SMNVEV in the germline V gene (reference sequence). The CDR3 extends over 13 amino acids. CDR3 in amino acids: CASSPTPSNEQFF. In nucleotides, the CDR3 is TGTGCCAGCAGTCCGACTCCCTCCAATGAGCAGTTCTTC.

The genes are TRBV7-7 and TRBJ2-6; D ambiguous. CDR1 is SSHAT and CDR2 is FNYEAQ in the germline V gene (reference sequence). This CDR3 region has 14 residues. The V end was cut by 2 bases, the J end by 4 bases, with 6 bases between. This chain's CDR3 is CASSLRAGANVLTF. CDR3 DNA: TGTGCCAGCAGCTTACGAGCGGGGGCCAACGTCCTGACTTTC.

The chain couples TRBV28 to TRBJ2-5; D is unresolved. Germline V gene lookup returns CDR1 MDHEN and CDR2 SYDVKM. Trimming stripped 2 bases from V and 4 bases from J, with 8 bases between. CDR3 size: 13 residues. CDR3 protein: CASSLRQRETQYF. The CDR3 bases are TGTGCCAGCAGTTTAAGGCAGAGAGAGACCCAGTACTTC.

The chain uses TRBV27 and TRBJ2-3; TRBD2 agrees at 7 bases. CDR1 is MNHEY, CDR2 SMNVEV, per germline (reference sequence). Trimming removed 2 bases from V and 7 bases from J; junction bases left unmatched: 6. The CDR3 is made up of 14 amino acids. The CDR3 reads CASSLAGDVNTQYF. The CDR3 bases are TGTGCCAGCAGTTTAGCGGGAGACGTTAATACGCAGTATTTT.

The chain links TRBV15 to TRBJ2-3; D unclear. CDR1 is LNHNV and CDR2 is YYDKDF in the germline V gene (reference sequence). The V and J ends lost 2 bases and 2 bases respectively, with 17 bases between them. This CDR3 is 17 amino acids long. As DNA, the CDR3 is TGTGCCACCAGCAGATCCCCGGCCGCCAGAAACACAGATACGCAGTATTTT. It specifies CATSRSPAARNTDTQYF.

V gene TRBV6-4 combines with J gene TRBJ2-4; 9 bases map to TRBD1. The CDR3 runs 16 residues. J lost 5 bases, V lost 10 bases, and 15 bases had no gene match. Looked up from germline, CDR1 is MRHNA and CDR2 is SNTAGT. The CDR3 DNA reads TGTGCCAACAAAACCGGCCGGGACAGGGAAGAAAACATTCAGTACTTC. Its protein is CANKTGRDREENIQYF.

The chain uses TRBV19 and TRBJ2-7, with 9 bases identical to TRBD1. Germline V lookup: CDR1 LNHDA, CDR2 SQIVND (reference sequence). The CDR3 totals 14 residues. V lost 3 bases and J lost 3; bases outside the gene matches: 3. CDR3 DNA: TGTGCCAGTAGTATCCGGGACAGGGTCTACGAGCAGTACTTC. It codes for CASSIRDRVYEQYF.

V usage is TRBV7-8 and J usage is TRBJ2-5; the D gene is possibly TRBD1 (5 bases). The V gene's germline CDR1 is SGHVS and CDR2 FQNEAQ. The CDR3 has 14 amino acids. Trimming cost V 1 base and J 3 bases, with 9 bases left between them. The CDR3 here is CASSLVSREETQYF. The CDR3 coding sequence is TGTGCCAGCAGCTTAGTCAGCAGGGAAGAGACCCAGTACTTC. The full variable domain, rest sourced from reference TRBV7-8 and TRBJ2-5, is GAGVSQSPRYKVAKRGQDVALRCDPISGHVSLFWYQQALGQGPEFLTYFQNEAQLDKSGLPSDRFFAERPEGSVSTLKIQRTQQEDSAVYLCASSLVSREETQYFGPGTRLLVL.

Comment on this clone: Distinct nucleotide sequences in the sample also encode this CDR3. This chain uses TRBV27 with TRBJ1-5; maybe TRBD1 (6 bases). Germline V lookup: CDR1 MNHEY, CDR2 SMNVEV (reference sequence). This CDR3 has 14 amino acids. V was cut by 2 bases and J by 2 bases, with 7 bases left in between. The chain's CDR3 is CASSLRGGNQPQHF. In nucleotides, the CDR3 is TGTGCCAGCAGTTTAAGGGGGGGCAATCAGCCCCAGCATTTT.

CDR3 DNA: TGTGCCAGCAGCCCCGACCCCAACTCACTCAATGAGCAGTTCTTC. Translating gives CASSPDPNSLNEQFF. The rearrangement links TRBV7-9 to TRBJ2-1, with D unclear. Germline V gene data show CDR1 as SEHNR and CDR2 as FQNEAQ (reference sequence). The CDR3 totals 15 residues. Deletions cut 5 bases from V and 6 bases from J, with 17 bases between.

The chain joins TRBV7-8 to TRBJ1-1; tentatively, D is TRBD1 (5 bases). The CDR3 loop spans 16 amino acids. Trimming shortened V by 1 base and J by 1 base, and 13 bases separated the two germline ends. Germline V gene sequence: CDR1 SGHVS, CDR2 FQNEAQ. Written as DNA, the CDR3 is TGTGCCAGCAGCTTAGGGGGGGAACACCCGAACACTGAAGCTTTCTTT. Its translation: CASSLGGEHPNTEAFF.

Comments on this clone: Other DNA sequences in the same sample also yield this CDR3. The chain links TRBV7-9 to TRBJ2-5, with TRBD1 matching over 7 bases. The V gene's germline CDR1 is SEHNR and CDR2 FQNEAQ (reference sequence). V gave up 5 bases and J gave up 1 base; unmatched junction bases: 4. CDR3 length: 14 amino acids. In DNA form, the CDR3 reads TGTGCCAGCAGCCCCTGGGACAGCCAAGAGACCCAGTACTTC. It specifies CASSPWDSQETQYF.

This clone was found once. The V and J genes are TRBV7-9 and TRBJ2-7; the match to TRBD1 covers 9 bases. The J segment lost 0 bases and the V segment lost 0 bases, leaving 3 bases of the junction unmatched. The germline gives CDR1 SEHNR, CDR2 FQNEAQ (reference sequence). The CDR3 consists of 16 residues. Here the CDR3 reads CASSLAPGQGSYEQYF. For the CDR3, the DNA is TGTGCCAGCAGCTTAGCCCCGGGACAGGGCTCCTACGAGCAGTACTTC.

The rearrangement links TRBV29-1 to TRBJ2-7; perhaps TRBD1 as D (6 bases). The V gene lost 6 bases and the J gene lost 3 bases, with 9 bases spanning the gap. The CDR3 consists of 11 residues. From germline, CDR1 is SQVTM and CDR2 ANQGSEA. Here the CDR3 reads CSVKQGYEQYF. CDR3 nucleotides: TGCAGCGTGAAACAGGGCTACGAGCAGTACTTC.

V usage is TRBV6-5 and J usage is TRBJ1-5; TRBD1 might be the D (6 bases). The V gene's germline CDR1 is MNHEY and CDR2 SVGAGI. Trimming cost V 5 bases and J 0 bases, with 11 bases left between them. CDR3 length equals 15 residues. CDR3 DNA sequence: TGTGCCAGCAGTCAGACAGGTTATAGCAATCAGCCCCAGCATTTT. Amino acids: CASSQTGYSNQPQHF.

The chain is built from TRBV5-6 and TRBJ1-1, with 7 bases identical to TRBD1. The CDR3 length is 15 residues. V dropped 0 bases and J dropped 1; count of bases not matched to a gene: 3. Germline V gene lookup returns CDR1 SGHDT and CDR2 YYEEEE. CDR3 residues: CASSLGDSGNTEAFF. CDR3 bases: TGTGCCAGCAGCTTGGGGGACAGTGGGAACACTGAAGCTTTCTTT.

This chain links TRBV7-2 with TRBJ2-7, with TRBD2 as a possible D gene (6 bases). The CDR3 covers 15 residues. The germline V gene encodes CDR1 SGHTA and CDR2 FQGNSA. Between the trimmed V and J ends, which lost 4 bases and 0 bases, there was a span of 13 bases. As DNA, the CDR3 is TGTGCCAGCAGCTCCACTCCGGGAGCCTCCTACGAGCAGTACTTC. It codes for CASSSTPGASYEQYF.

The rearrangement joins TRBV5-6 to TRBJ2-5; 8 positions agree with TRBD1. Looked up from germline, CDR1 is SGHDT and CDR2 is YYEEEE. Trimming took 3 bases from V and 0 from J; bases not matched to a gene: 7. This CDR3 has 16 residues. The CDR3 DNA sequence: TGTGCCAGCAGCTCACAGACAGGGGAGGACCAAGAGACCCAGTACTTC. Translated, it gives CASSSQTGEDQETQYF. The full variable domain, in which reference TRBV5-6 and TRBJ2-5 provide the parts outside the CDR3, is DAGVTQSPTHLIKTRGQQVTLRCSPKSGHDTVSWYQQALGQGPQFIFQYYEEEERQRGNFPDRFSGHQFPNYSSELNVNALLLGDSALYLCASSSQTGEDQETQYFGPGTRLLVL.

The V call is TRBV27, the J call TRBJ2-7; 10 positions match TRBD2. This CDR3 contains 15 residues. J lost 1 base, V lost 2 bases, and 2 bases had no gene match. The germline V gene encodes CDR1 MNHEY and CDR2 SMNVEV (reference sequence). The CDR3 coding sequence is TGTGCCAGCAGTTTAGAACTAGCGGGATCCTACGAGCAGTACTTC. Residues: CASSLELAGSYEQYF.

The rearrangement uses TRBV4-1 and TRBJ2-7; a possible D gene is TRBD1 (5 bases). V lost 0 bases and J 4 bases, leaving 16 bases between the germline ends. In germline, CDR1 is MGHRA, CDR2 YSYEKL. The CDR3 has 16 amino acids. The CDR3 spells CASSQDLAGNMYEQYF. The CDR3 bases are TGCGCCAGCAGCCAAGATTTGGCAGGGAATATGTACGAGCAGTACTTC.

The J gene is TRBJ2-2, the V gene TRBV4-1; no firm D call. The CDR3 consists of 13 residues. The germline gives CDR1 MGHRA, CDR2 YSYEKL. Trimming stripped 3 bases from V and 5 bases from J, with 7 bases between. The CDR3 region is CASSQGLTGELFF. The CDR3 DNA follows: TGCGCCAGCAGCCAGGGCTTAACCGGGGAGCTGTTTTTT.

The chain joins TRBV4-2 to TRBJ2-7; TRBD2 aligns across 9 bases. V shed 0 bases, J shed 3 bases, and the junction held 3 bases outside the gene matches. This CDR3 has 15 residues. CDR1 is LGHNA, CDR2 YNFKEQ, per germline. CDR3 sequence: CASSQEAGGIYEQYF. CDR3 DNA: TGTGCCAGCAGCCAAGAAGCGGGAGGTATCTACGAGCAGTACTTC.

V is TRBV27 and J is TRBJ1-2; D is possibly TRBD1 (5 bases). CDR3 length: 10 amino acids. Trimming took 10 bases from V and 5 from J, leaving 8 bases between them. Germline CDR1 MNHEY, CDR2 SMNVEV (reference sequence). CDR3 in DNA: TGTGCCAACCAGGGTTATGGCTACACCTTC. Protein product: CANQGYGYTF.

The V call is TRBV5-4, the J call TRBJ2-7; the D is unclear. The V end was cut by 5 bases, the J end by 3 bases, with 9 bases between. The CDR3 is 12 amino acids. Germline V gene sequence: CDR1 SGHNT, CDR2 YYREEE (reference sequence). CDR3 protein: CASSQGIYEQYF. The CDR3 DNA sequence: TGTGCCAGCAGTCAAGGTATCTACGAGCAGTACTTC.

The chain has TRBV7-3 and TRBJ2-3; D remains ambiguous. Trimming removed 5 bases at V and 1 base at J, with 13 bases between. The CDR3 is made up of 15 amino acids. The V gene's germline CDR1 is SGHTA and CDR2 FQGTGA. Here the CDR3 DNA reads TGTGCCAGCAGCCCTCCGGCCCCCTGCACAGATACGCAGTATTTT. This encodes CASSPPAPCTDTQYF.

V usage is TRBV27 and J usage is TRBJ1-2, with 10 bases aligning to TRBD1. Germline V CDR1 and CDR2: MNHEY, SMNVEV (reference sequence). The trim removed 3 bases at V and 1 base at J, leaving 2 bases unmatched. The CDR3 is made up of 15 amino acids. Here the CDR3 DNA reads TGTGCCAGCAGTTTCCGGGACAGGGGTAACTATGGCTACACCTTC. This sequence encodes CASSFRDRGNYGYTF.